This T cell receptor (beta chain) was sequenced during a study of human T cells and chemical hapten exposure. Germline CDR1 is SGHKS and CDR2 is YYEKEE (reference sequence). Trimming left V 3 bases short and J 8 bases short, with 9 bases between. CDR3 length: 13 amino acids. MiXCR was run by TCRdb on the RACE reads, yielding one entry per CDR3 protein. This table has over 60,000 distinct CDR3 sequences, approximately 10% appearing once. This clonotype was picked up many times. The time point was: patch test 2, 6 weeks after DPC sensitization. As to treatment: therapeutic diphenylcyclopropenone sensitization with weekly scalp DPC. Prior to application of each patch test, blood was drawn.

Source: whole blood, taken in connection with sensitization to the hapten diphenylcyclopropenone (DPC). The sequence derives from a woman in her fifties or sixties with alopecia areata. Some clones in this sample may be carry-over from other donors' samples. The V and J genes are TRBV5-5 and TRBJ1-6; weak D call: TRBD1 (5 bases). The CDR3, as DNA: TGTGCCAGCAGCTACGGGACTGATTCACCCCTCCACTTT. Translation gives CASSYGTDSPLHF. The full variable domain, with the rest looked up from reference TRBV5-5 and TRBJ1-6, is DAGVTQSPTHLIKTRGQQVTLRCSPISGHKSVSWYQQVLGQGPQFIFQYYEKEERGRGNFPDRFSARQFPNYSSELNVNALLLGDSALYLCASSYGTDSPLHFGNGTRLTVT.